Listed below are T cell receptor beta chains from one sample, sequenced in a study of shared clonotypes between healthy human individuals. The data were produced by immunoSEQ multiplex PCR, yet TCRdb's version contains in-frame clones alone and is incomplete. The sample lists approximately 2.4 million clones; approximately 95% were seen once. The specimen was naive CD4+ T cells sorted from blood. These receptors were obtained from a man younger than 30 in good health. Each CDR3 is given with its conserved first and last residue. The D gene is left open where the match is weak. Clone size is not always given. Where it is, it says once, few, many or a class for expanded clones.

TRBJ2-3,TRBV6-1,NA,NA,TGTGCCAGCAGTGAAGTGGGCGGGGTGACAGATACGCAGTATTTT,CASSEVGGVTDTQYF
TRBJ2-3,TRBV10-3,NA,NA,TGTGCCATCAGTGACGGGCCAGCCGCAACAGATACGCAGTATTTT,CAISDGPAATDTQYF
TRBJ1-1,TRBV5-6,once,TRBD1,TGTGCCAGCAGCTACAGACAGGGGGCGAGGGGGTTGGCTGAAGCTTTCTTT,CASSYRQGARGLAEAFF
TRBJ1-4,TRBV27,NA,NA,TGTGCCAGCAGTCCGGGAGGAGGGGAAGATGAAAAACTGTTTTTT,CASSPGGGEDEKLFF
TRBJ2-5,TRBV9,NA,NA,TGTGCCAGCAGCTCCTCCTTGGTCGGGATTGGAGAGACCCAGTACTTC,CASSSSLVGIGETQYF
TRBJ2-1,TRBV30,NA,NA,TGTGCCTGGAGTGTACAACTCTCCTACAATGAGCAGTTCTTC,CAWSVQLSYNEQFF
TRBJ1-4,TRBV18,NA,TRBD1,TGTGCCAGCTCACCACCGGGACAGGAAGGAGAAAAACTGTTTTTT,CASSPPGQEGEKLFF
TRBJ1-5,TRBV28,NA,TRBD1,TGTGCCAGCAGTAGACAGGGAAGTCAGCCCCAGCATTTT,CASSRQGSQPQHF
TRBJ2-7,TRBV15,NA,TRBD2,TGTGCCACCAGCAGCGGATTAGCGGGTTCCTACGAGCAGTACTTC,CATSSGLAGSYEQYF
TRBJ1-1,TRBV27,few,NA,TGTGCCAGCAGTTTTCTGCAGGGTGTTGCTGAAGCTTTCTTT,CASSFLQGVAEAFF
TRBJ1-5,TRBV10-3,NA,TRBD1,TGTGCCATCAGTGAAGGTTTGTGGGACAGTAATCAGCCCCAGCATTTT,CAISEGLWDSNQPQHF
TRBJ1-4,TRBV2,NA,NA,TGTGCCAGCAGTGGGAGACCGCGAACTAATGAAAAACTGTTTTTT,CASSGRPRTNEKLFF
TRBJ1-1,TRBV9,NA,TRBD1,TGTGCCAGCAGCGTAGGGACAGGGGCTATGAACACTGAAGCTTTCTTT,CASSVGTGAMNTEAFF
TRBJ1-6,TRBV30,NA,TRBD1,TGTGCCTGGTCCGACAGGGGCGATTCACCCCTCCACTTT,CAWSDRGDSPLHF
TRBJ1-1,TRBV7-9,NA,TRBD1,TGTGCCAGCAGTCGACCTACAGGGGTGGCCACTGAAGCTTTCTTT,CASSRPTGVATEAFF
TRBJ2-1,TRBV30,NA,NA,TGTGCCTGGAGTGCCGGATGGGGCAAGGTTGAGCAGTTCTTC,CAWSAGWGKVEQFF
TRBJ2-1,TRBV2,NA,TRBD2,TGTGCCAGCAGTTTCCTAGCGGCCAGCTCCTACAATGAGCAGTTCTTC,CASSFLAASSYNEQFF
TRBJ1-1,TRBV2,NA,NA,TGTGCCAGCAGTGGGAACAGCTTGAACACTGAAGCTTTCTTT,CASSGNSLNTEAFF
TRBJ2-7,TRBV6-5,NA,TRBD2,TGTGCCAGCAGTTACTCGATGGGAGGGCCCTACGAGCAGTACTTC,CASSYSMGGPYEQYF
TRBJ2-5,TRBV6-6,NA,TRBD1,TGTGCCAGCACCAAGGACAGGGGGGGAAGGGAGACCCAGTACTTC,CASTKDRGGRETQYF
TRBJ1-5,TRBV2,NA,NA,TGTGCCAGCAGTGGTGAGGGTTTGCAGCCCCAGCATTTT,CASSGEGLQPQHF
TRBJ2-1,TRBV10-3,NA,TRBD2,TGTGCCACCCTAGCGGGAATAGCTCTCGGCTCCTACAATGAGCAGTTCTTC,CATLAGIALGSYNEQFF
TRBJ1-6,TRBV6-5,NA,TRBD1,TGTGCCAGCAGTATGGACAGGGACAATTCACCCCTCCACTTT,CASSMDRDNSPLHF
TRBJ1-2,TRBV6-4,once,NA,TGTGCCAGCAGTGACGGGTTTAGCGGCGGCTACACCTTC,CASSDGFSGGYTF
TRBJ1-1,TRBV6-6,NA,NA,TGTGCCAGCAGCTATGGGCAGGGCGTTATGAACACTGAAGCTTTCTTT,CASSYGQGVMNTEAFF
TRBJ1-2,TRBV7-2,NA,NA,TGTGCCAGCAGCTTAGATGGGGGGAGTTATGGCTACACCTTC,CASSLDGGSYGYTF
TRBJ2-3,TRBV2,NA,NA,TGTGCCAGCAGCCTGCTAGGGGCAGATACGCAGTATTTT,CASSLLGADTQYF